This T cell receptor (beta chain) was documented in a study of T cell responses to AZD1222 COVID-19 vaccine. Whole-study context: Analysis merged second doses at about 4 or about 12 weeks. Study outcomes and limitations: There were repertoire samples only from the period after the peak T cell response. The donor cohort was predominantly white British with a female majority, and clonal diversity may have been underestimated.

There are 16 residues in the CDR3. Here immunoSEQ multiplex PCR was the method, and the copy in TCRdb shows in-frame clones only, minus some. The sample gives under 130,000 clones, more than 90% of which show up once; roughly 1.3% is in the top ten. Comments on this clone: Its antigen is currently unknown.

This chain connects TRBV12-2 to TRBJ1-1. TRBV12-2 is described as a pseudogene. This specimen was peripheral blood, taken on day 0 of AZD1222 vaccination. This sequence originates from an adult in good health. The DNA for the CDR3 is TGTGCAAGTCGCTTAGCGGGGAGTAGGAGTAACACTGAAGCTTTCTTT. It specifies CASRLAGSRSNTEAFF.